This TCR beta chain was recovered during a study of cytomegalovirus exposure and HLA in healthy donors. Trimming removed 4 bases at V and 9 bases at J, with 23 bases between. Germline assignment: CDR1 SGHRS and CDR2 YFSETQ. The CDR3 totals 15 residues. Use of 60 Vbeta and 13 Jbeta primers characterized the PCR. Profiled with immunoSEQ multiplex PCR; TCRdb holds only in-frame clones, not every one. Of roughly 250,000 clones in the sample, over 70% are singletons; the top ten hold less than 0.4%. This chain links TRBV5-1 with TRBJ2-7; D possibly corresponds to TRBD2 (6 bases). The specimen sequenced was PBMCs. The sequence was collected from a girl aged 2 to 10 in good health and CMV-seronegative. The CDR3 is CASSPPLAPAGRQYF. Written as DNA, the CDR3 is TGCGCCAGCAGCCCCCCGCTAGCGCCAGCTGGGCGGCAGTACTTC. Filled out from reference TRBV5-1 and TRBJ2-7, the complete variable domain reads KAGVTQTPRYLIKTRGQQVTLSCSPISGHRSVSWYQQTPGQGLQFLFEYFSETQRNKGNFPGRFSGRQFSNSRSEMNVSTLELGDSALYLCASSPPLAPAGRQYFGPGTRLTVT.